Listed below are T cell receptor beta chains from one sample, sequenced in a study of T cell responses to AZD1222 COVID-19 vaccine. The protocol was immunoSEQ multiplex PCR, while the TCRdb copy is restricted to in-frame clones and leaves out a portion. The sample lists approximately 140,000 clones; 75% to 90% were seen once. The sequences come from peripheral blood, collected on day 0 of MenACWY control vaccination. Receptors originate from an adult in good health. The CDR3 runs from the conserved cysteine through the conserved F or W. The order of the fields is CDR3 length, clone size, V gene, J gene, D gene, CDR3 DNA, CDR3 protein. D genes are given only for firm matches. Clone size, where shown, is once, few, many, or a class for clones that have expanded.

>15|.|TRBV6-5|TRBJ1-2|TRBD1
TGTGCCAGCAGTTACTCACGGACAGGGGGAAGTGGCTACACCTTC
CASSYSRTGGSGYTF
>13|.|TRBV29-1|TRBJ1-5|.
TGCAGCGTTGAAGTTGGGAGGGATCAGCCCCAGCATTTT
CSVEVGRDQPQHF
>13|.|TRBV29-1|TRBJ1-5|.
TGCAGCGCCGAGACTGTGGATAATCAGCCCCAGCATTTT
CSAETVDNQPQHF
>13|.|TRBV7-9|TRBJ2-3|.
TGTGCCAGCAGCCCCAAGACAGCAGATACGCAGTATTTT
CASSPKTADTQYF
>14|.|TRBV5-1|TRBJ2-3|.
TGCGCCAGCAGCTTGGCGGCAGACCCAGATACGCAGTATTTT
CASSLAADPDTQYF
>17|.|TRBV6-1|TRBJ2-3|TRBD2
TGTGCCAGCAGTGAAGCGTTAGCGGGGACTAGCACAGATACGCAGTATTTT
CASSEALAGTSTDTQYF
>14|few|TRBV30|TRBJ1-1|TRBD1
TGTGCCTGGAGTGCCTTGGACAGGGGCCTTGAAGCTTTCTTT
CAWSALDRGLEAFF
>14|.|TRBV5-6|TRBJ1-5|.
TGTGCCAGCAGCTTGGGGGGCCTGAATCAGCCCCAGCATTTT
CASSLGGLNQPQHF
>14|.|TRBV10-3|TRBJ2-2|.
TGTGCCATCAGTGTGGGCAGGGACACCGGGGAGCTGTTTTTT
CAISVGRDTGELFF
>14|.|TRBV29-1|TRBJ1-5|.
TGCAGCGTTGAGGACGGGGCCGGCAATCAGCCCCAGCATTTT
CSVEDGAGNQPQHF
>17|.|TRBV18|TRBJ2-1|TRBD1
TGTGCCAGCTCACGGCGCGGACAGGGGGACCCTATTGGTGAGCAGTTCTTC
CASSRRGQGDPIGEQFF
>15|.|TRBV30|TRBJ1-1|TRBD1
TGTGCCTGGAGTGGTTGGGAGGGGGCGAACACTGAAGCTTTCTTT
CAWSGWEGANTEAFF
>13|.|TRBV11-2|TRBJ2-2|.
TGTGCCAGCAGCCGGACGGACACCGGGGAGCTGTTTTTT
CASSRTDTGELFF
>16|.|TRBV20-1|TRBJ2-3|TRBD1
TGCAGTGCTAGTGGTGGACAGGGAATGGGTACAGATACGCAGTATTTT
CSASGGQGMGTDTQYF
>13|.|TRBV19|TRBJ1-5|.
TGTGCCAGTATTGCGGGGCGCGGCCAGCCCCAGCATTTT
CASIAGRGQPQHF
>16|.|TRBV27|TRBJ2-7|.
TGTGCCAGCAGTTCAGACAGGTCCCACAAAGGGTACGAGCAGTACTTC
CASSSDRSHKGYEQYF
>15|.|TRBV7-9|TRBJ2-3|TRBD2
TGTGCCAGCAGCCCCCCGGGAGGAAGCACAGATACGCAGTATTTT
CASSPPGGSTDTQYF
>14|.|TRBV3-1/TRBV3-2|TRBJ2-3|.
TGTGCCAGCAGCTCGCTGGGGGCCGCAGATACGCAGTATTTT
CASSSLGAADTQYF
>17|.|TRBV11-2|TRBJ2-3|.
TGTGCCAGCAGCTTAGACGAGTGGGGTGGTGGGGCAGATACGCAGTATTTT
CASSLDEWGGGADTQYF
>13|.|TRBV7-3|TRBJ1-2|TRBD1
TGTGCCAGCAGCGCCACAGGGGGCTATGGCTACACCTTC
CASSATGGYGYTF
>17|.|TRBV27|TRBJ1-5|.
TGTGCCAGCAGACTCATGGCGGGGTTTGAGGGTCATCAGCCCCAGCATTTT
CASRLMAGFEGHQPQHF
>13|.|TRBV9|TRBJ1-1|.
TGTGCCAGCAGCGTCGACAGGAACACTGAAGCTTTCTTT
CASSVDRNTEAFF
>13|.|TRBV10-3|TRBJ1-3|.
TGTGCCGCCGGACGGAACTCTGGAAACACCATATATTTT
CAAGRNSGNTIYF
>14|once|TRBV5-1|TRBJ1-4|.
TGCGCCAGCAGCTTGGGGGGCCCGAATGAAAAACTGTTTTTT
CASSLGGPNEKLFF
>14|.|TRBV5-6|TRBJ2-2|.
TGTGCCAGCAGCGTCAGGGTTGGCACCGGGGAGCTGTTTTTT
CASSVRVGTGELFF
>18|.|TRBV5-4|TRBJ1-2|.
TGTGCCAGCAGCTCCATGAGGGGCAAAGAGGGGTTTAACTATGGCTACACCTTC
CASSSMRGKEGFNYGYTF
>13|once|TRBV6-5|TRBJ1-4|TRBD1
TGTGCCAGCAGCCGGGACAGGAATGAAAAACTGTTTTTT
CASSRDRNEKLFF
>14|.|TRBV25-1|TRBJ1-4|.
TGTGCCAGCGGGGGCCCCTGGGGTAATGAAAAACTGTTTTTT
CASGGPWGNEKLFF
>14|.|TRBV19|TRBJ2-2|.
TGTGCCAGTAGTCCACGGGAACCCACCGGGGAGCTGTTTTTT
CASSPREPTGELFF
>13|once|TRBV6-5|TRBJ1-5|.
TGTGCCAGCAGTTACGGGGGCAATCAGCCCCAGCATTTT
CASSYGGNQPQHF
>10|.|TRBV20-1|TRBJ2-3|.
TGCAGTGCTAGTCTCGATACGCAGTATTTT
CSASLDTQYF
>14|.|TRBV9|TRBJ2-7|TRBD1
TGTGCCAGCAGCCCGGGACAGGGGCCCTACGAGCAGTACTTC
CASSPGQGPYEQYF
>15|.|TRBV27|TRBJ1-1|TRBD1
TGTGCCAGCAGTTTAAGATTCGACAGGGTTACTGAAGCTTTCTTT
CASSLRFDRVTEAFF
>21|.|TRBV7-8|TRBJ1-1|.
TGTGCCAGCAGCTTATTTCTTCTCCGTGTCAACCCCAGAGGGGGGGGCGCTGAAGCTTTCTTT
CASSLFLLRVNPRGGGAEAFF
>12|once|TRBV7-9|TRBJ2-7|.
TGTGCCAGCAGCCAGTTCGGCTACGAGCAGTACTTC
CASSQFGYEQYF
>14|once|TRBV3-1/TRBV3-2|TRBJ2-6|.
TGTGCCAGCGGGGCTCAAGGTGGGGCCAACGTCCTGACTTTC
CASGAQGGANVLTF
>14|many|TRBV5-1|TRBJ1-2|.
TGCGCCAGCAGCTTGGATGGGTTTGTAGGTGGCTACACCTTC
CASSLDGFVGGYTF
>16|few|TRBV24-1|TRBJ1-5|.
TGTGCCACCAGTGATGGGACGAATCAAGGTGATCAGCCCCAGCATTTT
CATSDGTNQGDQPQHF
>17|.|TRBV7-9|TRBJ1-6|.
TGTGCCAGCAGCTTAGAGCGGGGGCGAACCTATAATTCACCCCTCCACTTT
CASSLERGRTYNSPLHF
>14|few|TRBV19|TRBJ1-4|.
TGTGCCAGTAGTTTCGGGACACGAGGAGAAAAACTGTTTTTT
CASSFGTRGEKLFF
>15|.|TRBV10-2|TRBJ1-5|.
TGCGCCAGCAGTGAGAGCGGAGATAGCAATCAGCCCCAGCATTTT
CASSESGDSNQPQHF
>16|.|TRBV18|TRBJ1-4|TRBD1
TGTGCCAGCTCACCAGACAGGGTGGGACTTAATGAAAAACTGTTTTTT
CASSPDRVGLNEKLFF
>13|.|TRBV10-3|TRBJ2-6|.
TGTGCCACGCAGCTTGCTGGGGCCAACGTCCTGACTTTC
CATQLAGANVLTF
>15|.|TRBV7-6|TRBJ1-3|TRBD1
TGTGCCAGCAGCCCTCGGGACAGCTCTGGAAACACCATATATTTT
CASSPRDSSGNTIYF
>14|.|TRBV30|TRBJ1-3|.
TGTGCCTGGAGTGCCACATACTCTGGAAACACCATATATTTT
CAWSATYSGNTIYF
>16|.|TRBV5-1|TRBJ2-3|TRBD2
TGCGCCAGCAGCTTGCGGCCTAGCGGGGAAGAAGATACGCAGTATTTT
CASSLRPSGEEDTQYF
>20|.|TRBV27|TRBJ1-1|TRBD1
TGTGCCAGCAATGACCGACCGCCGGGACAGGGCAGGGGGAAGAACACTGAAGCTTTCTTT
CASNDRPPGQGRGKNTEAFF
>15|.|TRBV15|TRBJ1-4|.
TGTGCCACCACCAAAACTAAGAGGGCTAATGAAAAACTGTTTTTT
CATTKTKRANEKLFF
>15|.|TRBV5-1|TRBJ1-1|.
TGCGCCAGCAGCTTGGTTGGCAGTAAGAACACTGAAGCTTTCTTT
CASSLVGSKNTEAFF
>13|.|TRBV7-3|TRBJ2-3|.
TGTGCCAGCAGCCTCCAGGGCACAGATACGCAGTATTTT
CASSLQGTDTQYF